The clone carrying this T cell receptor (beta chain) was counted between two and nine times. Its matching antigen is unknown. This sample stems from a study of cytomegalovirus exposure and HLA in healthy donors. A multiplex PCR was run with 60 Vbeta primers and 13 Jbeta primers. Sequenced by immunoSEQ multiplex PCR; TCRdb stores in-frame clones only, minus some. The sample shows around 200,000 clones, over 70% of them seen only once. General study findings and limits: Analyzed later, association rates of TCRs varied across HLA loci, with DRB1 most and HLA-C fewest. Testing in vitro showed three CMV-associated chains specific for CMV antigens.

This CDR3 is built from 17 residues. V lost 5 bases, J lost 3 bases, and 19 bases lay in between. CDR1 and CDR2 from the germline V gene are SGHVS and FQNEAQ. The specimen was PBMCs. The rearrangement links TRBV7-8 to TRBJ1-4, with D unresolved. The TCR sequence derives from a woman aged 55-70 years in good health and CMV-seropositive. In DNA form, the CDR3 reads TGTGCCAGCAGCCCCGCGAGAATGAGGGCTGCTAATGAAAAACTGTTTTTT. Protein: CASSPARMRAANEKLFF. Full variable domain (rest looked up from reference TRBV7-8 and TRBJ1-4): GAGVSQSPRYKVAKRGQDVALRCDPISGHVSLFWYQQALGQGPEFLTYFQNEAQLDKSGLPSDRFFAERPEGSVSTLKIQRTQQEDSAVYLCASSPARMRAANEKLFFGSGTQLSVL.